Listed below are T cell receptor beta chains from one sample, sequenced in a study of Tregs in tolerant kidney transplant recipients. Repertoires were generated with immunoSEQ multiplex PCR, while TCRdb's copy carries only in-frame clones and drops some. The table records 50,000 or so clones, about 90% of them present only once. Material: Tregs from blood. These TCRs come from a human donor in good health. The CDR3 runs from the conserved cysteine through the conserved F or W. D genes are given only for firm matches. Size is stated for part of the rows, as once, few or many counts, or as a class when the clone is expanded.

v_gene: TRBV2
abundance: NA
d_gene: TRBD1
j_gene: TRBJ1-5
CDR3nt: TGTGCCAGTGAAGGGACAGGACACTATAGCAATCAGCCCCAGCATTTT
CDR3aa: CASEGTGHYSNQPQHF

v_gene: TRBV6-5
abundance: once
d_gene: TRBD2
j_gene: TRBJ2-1
CDR3nt: TGTGCCAGCAGTTACTTTGGACTAGCGGGCAATGAGCAGTTCTTC
CDR3aa: CASSYFGLAGNEQFF

v_gene: TRBV4-1
abundance: NA
d_gene: NA
j_gene: TRBJ2-3
CDR3nt: TGCGCCAGCAGCCAAGAAGGTCGGGGTAGCACAGATACGCAGTATTTT
CDR3aa: CASSQEGRGSTDTQYF

v_gene: TRBV11-3
abundance: NA
d_gene: NA
j_gene: TRBJ1-1
CDR3nt: TGTGCCAGCAGCTTAGATGGTGATAACACTGAAGCTTTCTTT
CDR3aa: CASSLDGDNTEAFF

v_gene: TRBV30
abundance: NA
d_gene: NA
j_gene: TRBJ1-2
CDR3nt: TGTGCCCGTGAGACAGGTTCAAGGGATGGCTACACCTTC
CDR3aa: CARETGSRDGYTF

v_gene: TRBV6-5
abundance: NA
d_gene: NA
j_gene: TRBJ1-5
CDR3nt: TGTGCCAGCAGTTACTCGAGGCAGAGCAATCAGCCCCAGCATTTT
CDR3aa: CASSYSRQSNQPQHF

v_gene: TRBV7-9
abundance: NA
d_gene: NA
j_gene: TRBJ2-1
CDR3nt: TGTGCCAGCAGTATTTCGTCTACCAATGAGCAGTTCTTC
CDR3aa: CASSISSTNEQFF

v_gene: TRBV18
abundance: NA
d_gene: NA
j_gene: TRBJ1-1
CDR3nt: TGTGCCAGCTCACCAAGGTTTCAGGAGGGAGAAGCTTTCTTT
CDR3aa: CASSPRFQEGEAFF

v_gene: TRBV19
abundance: NA
d_gene: TRBD2
j_gene: TRBJ2-7
CDR3nt: TGTGCCAGTAGGGTAAGACCCCTAGCGGGGGTATACGAGCAGTACTTC
CDR3aa: CASRVRPLAGVYEQYF

v_gene: TRBV4-1
abundance: NA
d_gene: NA
j_gene: TRBJ2-5
CDR3nt: TGCGCCAGCAGCCAAGACACTAGCCGAGAGACCCAGTACTTC
CDR3aa: CASSQDTSRETQYF

v_gene: TRBV18
abundance: NA
d_gene: TRBD1
j_gene: TRBJ1-4
CDR3nt: TGTGCCAGCTCACCCGGGACAGGGGGCACTAATGAAAAACTGTTTTTT
CDR3aa: CASSPGTGGTNEKLFF

v_gene: TRBV6-6
abundance: NA
d_gene: NA
j_gene: TRBJ2-7
CDR3nt: TGTGCCAGCAGCCTACGGATACTAGCTCCCTACGAGCAGTACTTC
CDR3aa: CASSLRILAPYEQYF

v_gene: TRBV11-2
abundance: once
d_gene: NA
j_gene: TRBJ1-1
CDR3nt: TGTGCCAGCAGCTTAGGAGGCTCGGTTATGAACACTGAAGCTTTCTTT
CDR3aa: CASSLGGSVMNTEAFF

v_gene: TRBV7-2
abundance: NA
d_gene: NA
j_gene: TRBJ2-7
CDR3nt: TGTGCCAGCAGCTATTCGCCGACTCTCGAGCAGTACTTC
CDR3aa: CASSYSPTLEQYF

v_gene: TRBV19
abundance: NA
d_gene: TRBD1
j_gene: TRBJ1-5
CDR3nt: TGTGCCAGTAGTAAACCCGGGACAGGGGGGCCTCAGCCCCAGCATTTT
CDR3aa: CASSKPGTGGPQPQHF

v_gene: TRBV5-1
abundance: NA
d_gene: TRBD1
j_gene: TRBJ1-2
CDR3nt: TGCGCCAGCAGCACCGGGACAGCCTATGGCTACACCTTC
CDR3aa: CASSTGTAYGYTF

v_gene: TRBV21-1
abundance: NA
d_gene: NA
j_gene: TRBJ1-2
CDR3nt: TGTGCCAGCAGCAAAGCCACAGATGGCTACACCTTC
CDR3aa: CASSKATDGYTF

v_gene: TRBV30
abundance: NA
d_gene: NA
j_gene: TRBJ2-5
CDR3nt: TGTGCCTGGAGTACTACCGGGACCCAGTACTTC
CDR3aa: CAWSTTGTQYF

v_gene: TRBV27
abundance: NA
d_gene: TRBD1
j_gene: TRBJ1-2
CDR3nt: TGTGCCAGCAGTTCCGGGACAGGCAATACTAACTATGGCTACACCTTC
CDR3aa: CASSSGTGNTNYGYTF

v_gene: TRBV2
abundance: NA
d_gene: NA
j_gene: TRBJ2-1
CDR3nt: TGTGCCAGCACCCTCGGAGGGGGACAAAAGGTTGGAGGTCGTGGCCGACCCTACAATGAGCAGTTCTTC
CDR3aa: CASTLGGGQKVGGRGRPYNEQFF

v_gene: TRBV6-5
abundance: NA
d_gene: TRBD1
j_gene: TRBJ1-1
CDR3nt: TGTGCCAGCAGTTATAGCCGGGACAGCACCACTGAAGCTTTCTTT
CDR3aa: CASSYSRDSTTEAFF

v_gene: TRBV6-1
abundance: NA
d_gene: TRBD1
j_gene: TRBJ1-4
CDR3nt: TGTGCCAGCAGTGGGCACCGGGACAGGTATCTTGGAAAACTGTTTTTT
CDR3aa: CASSGHRDRYLGKLFF

v_gene: TRBV10-3
abundance: NA
d_gene: NA
j_gene: TRBJ2-1
CDR3nt: TGTGCCATCAGTGCCGGGATCTTAGGTGTGAATGAGCAGTTCTTC
CDR3aa: CAISAGILGVNEQFF

v_gene: TRBV2
abundance: few
d_gene: NA
j_gene: TRBJ2-7
CDR3nt: TGTGCCAGCAGTACTGACAGTTACGAGCAGTACTTC
CDR3aa: CASSTDSYEQYF

v_gene: TRBV18
abundance: NA
d_gene: NA
j_gene: TRBJ2-2
CDR3nt: TGTGCCAGCTCGGTGGGGACGGCCGACACCGGGGAGCTGTTTTTT
CDR3aa: CASSVGTADTGELFF

v_gene: TRBV12-5
abundance: NA
d_gene: NA
j_gene: TRBJ2-7
CDR3nt: TGTGCTAGTGGTTTGGGCACCGCCTACGAGCAGTACTTC
CDR3aa: CASGLGTAYEQYF

v_gene: TRBV9
abundance: NA
d_gene: TRBD1
j_gene: TRBJ2-7
CDR3nt: TGTGCCAGCAGCGTAGAGGGACAGGGGAAGTACGAGCAGTACTTC
CDR3aa: CASSVEGQGKYEQYF

v_gene: TRBV6-1
abundance: NA
d_gene: TRBD1
j_gene: TRBJ1-2
CDR3nt: TGTGCCAGCAGTGAGGCCTTGACAGGGTTCAAAGACTATGGCTACACCTTC
CDR3aa: CASSEALTGFKDYGYTF

v_gene: TRBV7-2
abundance: NA
d_gene: NA
j_gene: TRBJ1-5
CDR3nt: TGTGCCAGCAGCTTGGTGGTCCGTCAGCCCCAGCATTTT
CDR3aa: CASSLVVRQPQHF

v_gene: TRBV5-1
abundance: NA
d_gene: NA
j_gene: TRBJ1-5
CDR3nt: TGCGCCAGCAAAGAGGACTATAATCAGCCCCAGCATTTT
CDR3aa: CASKEDYNQPQHF

v_gene: TRBV11-2
abundance: NA
d_gene: NA
j_gene: TRBJ2-2
CDR3nt: TGTGCCAGCAGCTTAGCGGGGACCGGTGGGGAGCTGTTTTTT
CDR3aa: CASSLAGTGGELFF

v_gene: TRBV30
abundance: NA
d_gene: TRBD1
j_gene: TRBJ1-5
CDR3nt: TGTGCCTGGAGCGACAGGGGTTTGGATCAGCCCCAGCATTTT
CDR3aa: CAWSDRGLDQPQHF

v_gene: TRBV23-1
abundance: NA
d_gene: TRBD2
j_gene: TRBJ2-2
CDR3nt: TGCGCCAGCAGTCAACCTAACCCCGAGCGGGAGGGCCTTTACACCGGGGAGCTGTTTTTT
CDR3aa: CASSQPNPEREGLYTGELFF

v_gene: TRBV6-6
abundance: NA
d_gene: NA
j_gene: TRBJ2-1
CDR3nt: TGTGCCAGCAGCGGGGGCCGGCTTACTTACAATGAGCAGTTCTTC
CDR3aa: CASSGGRLTYNEQFF

v_gene: TRBV15
abundance: NA
d_gene: NA
j_gene: TRBJ1-2
CDR3nt: TGTGCCACCAGCAGAGTACGCCATTGGGGGGGCGGTTATGGCTACACCTTC
CDR3aa: CATSRVRHWGGGYGYTF

v_gene: TRBV10-1
abundance: NA
d_gene: TRBD1
j_gene: TRBJ2-1
CDR3nt: TGCGCCAGCAGCGACAGGGGTTCCTACAATGAGCAGTTCTTC
CDR3aa: CASSDRGSYNEQFF

v_gene: TRBV25-1
abundance: NA
d_gene: NA
j_gene: TRBJ2-7
CDR3nt: TGTGCCAGCACTAAGCAGGGGTACGAGCAGTACTTC
CDR3aa: CASTKQGYEQYF